Following are 32 T cell receptor beta chains from one sample sequenced in a study of regulatory T cells in long-lasting Graves disease. Time point specified: persistent/refractory GD, antithyroid drugs over 5 years with positive TRAb. PBMC-extracted RNA yielded the TCR library. Through Arm-PCR of CDR3 regions and iRepertoire HTBI primers, TCR beta libraries were built. TCRdb reprocessed the multiplex PCR reads with MiXCR, giving one entry per CDR3 protein. The sample lists 650,000 to 850,000 distinct CDR3 sequences, 25% to 35% occurring once. The sequences come from peripheral blood mononuclear cells (PBMCs), collected when the disease was refractory, from a patient treated with antithyroid drugs. The receptors derive from a female donor with Graves disease.

The chain couples TRBV12-3 or TRBV12-4 to TRBJ1-2; D might be TRBD1 (5 bases). The length of the CDR3 is 14 residues. Trimming took off 6 bases at V and 4 bases at J, with 15 bases between the two ends. The CDR3 sequence is CASRGVGTVYGYTF. CDR3 nucleotides: TGTGCCAGCAGGGGAGTCGGGACGGTCTATGGCTACACCTTC.

J is TRBJ1-1 and V is TRBV7-3; D uncertain. The V gene's germline CDR1 is SGHTA and CDR2 FQGTGA. CDR3 length: 14 residues. Trimming took 2 bases from V and 6 from J, leaving 13 bases between them. CDR3: CASSLVARGAEAFF. In DNA form, the CDR3 reads TGTGCCAGCAGCTTAGTGGCCCGAGGAGCTGAAGCTTTCTTT.

This clonotype was seen repeatedly, ten times or more. The chain combines TRBV12-3 or TRBV12-4 with TRBJ2-5, with 8 nucleotides matching TRBD2. There are 13 residues in the CDR3. V trimming: 6 bases; J trimming: 5 bases; junction bases outside the gene matches: 5. The CDR3 bases are TGTGCCAGCAGCCAGACTAGCGTGGAGACCCAGTACTTC. Encoded protein: CASSQTSVETQYF.

V and J are TRBV19 and TRBJ1-6; D possibly corresponds to TRBD1 (6 bases). Per germline, CDR1 LNHDA and CDR2 SQIVND (reference sequence). There are 14 residues in the CDR3. The V and J ends lost 4 bases and 5 bases respectively, with 9 bases between them. CDR3 nucleotide sequence: TGTGCCAGTAGTAGGGACACCAATAATTCACCCCTCCACTTT. Its translation: CASSRDTNNSPLHF.

This clonotype was seen a handful of times. V usage is TRBV4-1 and J usage is TRBJ1-5; 7 bases agree with TRBD1. Germline values: CDR1 MGHRA, CDR2 YSYEKL. This CDR3 spans 14 amino acids. V lost 3 bases to trimming and J lost 6 bases; unmatched junction nucleotides: 5. This CDR3 is CASSQTGFAQPQHF. The CDR3 bases are TGCGCCAGCAGCCAGACAGGGTTTGCTCAGCCCCAGCATTTT.

The rearrangement uses TRBV27 and TRBJ1-5; D is unresolved. The CDR3 has 14 amino acids. Trimming pared 5 bases from V and 2 bases from J, leaving 10 bases between. Germline values: CDR1 MNHEY, CDR2 SMNVEV (reference sequence). The CDR3 sequence: CASSPGNGNQPQHF. CDR3 DNA: TGTGCCAGCAGTCCTGGTAATGGCAATCAGCCCCAGCATTTT.

The chain uses TRBV6-1 and TRBJ1-5; D unresolved. CDR1 MNHNS and CDR2 SASEGT come from the germline V gene. The CDR3 totals 17 residues. V lost 9 bases and J lost 1, with 22 bases in between. The CDR3 spells CASSGRSDIWSNQPQHF. CDR3 sequence (DNA): TGTGCCAGTAGCGGACGGTCCGATATTTGGAGCAATCAGCCCCAGCATTTT.

The chain carries TRBV12-5 and TRBJ2-1; a weak D match, TRBD1 (6 bases). The CDR3 is 15 residues long. V lost 3 bases to trimming and J lost 0 bases, with 9 bases between them. CDR1 is LGHNT, CDR2 FRNRAP, per germline. The CDR3 DNA follows: TGTGCTAGTGGTTTAAGGGACACCTCCTACAATGAGCAGTTCTTC. Its protein product is CASGLRDTSYNEQFF.

This sequence joins TRBV30 and TRBJ1-1; the D is unclear. This CDR3 contains 12 residues. V gave up 2 bases and J gave up 4 bases, with 8 bases separating them. In germline, CDR1 is GTSNPN, CDR2 SVGIG (reference sequence). CDR3 region: CAWSPPFTEAFF. In nucleotides, the CDR3 is TGTGCCTGGAGTCCCCCCTTCACTGAAGCTTTCTTT. Variable domain in full (rest from reference TRBV30 and TRBJ1-1): SQTIHQWPATLVQPVGSPLSLECTVEGTSNPNLYWYRQAAGRGLQLLFYSVGIGQISSEVPQNLSASRPQDRQFILSSKKLLLSDSGFYLCAWSPPFTEAFFGQGTRLTVV.

In its sample, this clonotype was seen many times. The J gene is TRBJ1-2, the V gene TRBV28, with D hard to call. Germline CDR1 reads MDHEN; CDR2 reads SYDVKM. V gave up 6 bases and J gave up 0 bases, with 5 bases separating them. This CDR3 spans 12 amino acids. CDR3 region: CASSSSNYGYTF. CDR3 bases: TGTGCCAGCAGCTCGTCTAACTATGGCTACACCTTC.

This clonotype came up a few times. The gene calls are TRBV7-6 and TRBJ2-7; D unresolved. CDR1 and CDR2 (germline): SGHVS, FNYEAQ. V was shortened by 0 bases and J by 0 bases, with 9 bases between the two germline ends. The CDR3 is 15 residues long. CDR3: CASSLALGLSYEQYF. The CDR3 DNA follows: TGTGCCAGCAGCTTAGCGCTTGGCCTCTCCTACGAGCAGTACTTC. The full variable domain, in which reference TRBV7-6 and TRBJ2-7 provide the parts outside the CDR3, is GAGVSQSPRYKVTKRGQDVALRCDPISGHVSLYWYRQALGQGPEFLTYFNYEAQQDKSGLPNDRFSAERPEGSISTLTIQRTEQRDSAMYRCASSLALGLSYEQYFGPGTRLTVT.

On this clonotype: A read error is possible here, since a much larger clone lies one base away. The conserved final phenylalanine or tryptophan is absent from the CDR3, which likely points to a read error. CDR3 sequence (DNA): TGTGCCAGCGCGCATTCCCGGGGACAGGAAAAACTGTTTTCT. It codes for CASAHSRGQEKLFS. This chain uses TRBV2 with TRBJ1-4; 7 bases are a match to TRBD1. With V trimmed by 8 bases and J by 8 bases, 11 bases remained unmatched. Per germline, CDR1 SNHLY and CDR2 FYNNEI. The CDR3 length is 14 residues.

This clonotype was observed a few times. This chain uses TRBV20-1 with TRBJ1-6; no clear D. The V gene's germline CDR1 is DFQATT and CDR2 SNEGSKA (reference sequence). This CDR3 has 19 amino acids. The V end lost 6 bases, the J end lost 0 bases, and 24 bases lay between the germline ends. The CDR3 coding sequence is TGCAGTGCCAGGTCCGCACGACCCCCGCCGGGCTCCTATAATTCACCCCTCCACTTT. Translated, it gives CSARSARPPPGSYNSPLHF.

CDR3 sequence reads: CASSQEIRAGDIQYF. Here the CDR3 DNA reads TGTGCCAGCAGCCAAGAAATAAGGGCGGGAGACATTCAGTACTTC. The chain couples TRBV3-1 to TRBJ2-4; 7 bases agree with TRBD2. The junction had 7 bases not matched to a gene; V was cut back by 0 bases and J by 8 bases. Germline CDR1 reads LGHDT; CDR2 reads YNNKEL (reference sequence). The CDR3 contains 15 residues.

This clonotype turned up a few times. The V call is TRBV5-1, the J call TRBJ1-2; D is perhaps TRBD1 (6 bases). The germline CDR1 and CDR2 sequences are SGHRS and YFSETQ. Trimming cost V 4 bases and J 3 bases, with 16 bases left between them. The CDR3 covers 15 residues. CDR3 in DNA: TGCGCCAGCAGCCATACAGGGAGTTTGGACTATGGCTACACCTTC. Protein sequence: CASSHTGSLDYGYTF.

V usage is TRBV5-4 and J usage is TRBJ2-7, with a weak D call TRBD2 (5 bases). Trimming removed 4 bases from V and 3 bases from J, with 11 bases in between. The CDR3 covers 13 residues. The germline gives CDR1 SGHNT, CDR2 YYREEE (reference sequence). The CDR3 is CASSELVGYEQYF. The CDR3 bases are TGTGCCAGCAGCGAACTAGTAGGCTACGAGCAGTACTTC.

V is TRBV7-2 and J is TRBJ2-7, with 9 bases fitting TRBD1. The germline V gene has CDR1 SGHTA and CDR2 FQGNSA. The CDR3 has 15 amino acids. V gave up 1 base and J gave up 4 bases; unmatched junction bases: 5. CDR3 loop: CASSLVPGQGYEQYF. The CDR3 nucleotides are TGTGCCAGCAGCTTAGTTCCGGGACAGGGTTACGAGCAGTACTTC.

The V call is TRBV11-2, the J call TRBJ2-7; unclear D gene. With 1 base removed from V and 4 bases from J, the gap between germline ends came to 11 bases. The germline V gene encodes CDR1 SGHAT and CDR2 FQNNGV. The CDR3 extends over 14 amino acids. CDR3 loop: CASSLAGSNYEQYF. The CDR3 DNA sequence: TGTGCCAGCAGCTTAGCTGGTTCCAATTACGAGCAGTACTTC.

This clonotype was picked up a small number of times. The chain carries TRBV11-3 and TRBJ2-7; 9 bases agree with TRBD1. The length of the CDR3 is 18 residues. The germline CDR1 and CDR2 sequences are SGHNT and YENEEA. Germline trimming cut 6 bases from V and 0 bases from J; bases unmatched to any gene: 15. The CDR3 sequence is CASSFFQGAGQGSYEQYF. The CDR3 bases are TGTGCCAGCAGTTTCTTCCAGGGCGCGGGACAGGGCTCCTACGAGCAGTACTTC.

This clonotype was observed a few times. The chain combines TRBV27 with TRBJ1-3; no clear D. This CDR3 is 15 amino acids long. V lost 2 bases and J lost 0, with 8 bases in between. Germline assignment: CDR1 MNHEY and CDR2 SMNVEV (reference sequence). In nucleotides, the CDR3 is TGTGCCAGCAGTTTAAGTTATCTCTCTGGAAACACCATATATTTT. Protein: CASSLSYLSGNTIYF.

In this sample, this clonotype turned up a few times. The J gene is TRBJ1-2, the V gene TRBV20-1; D perhaps matches TRBD1 (6 bases). Germline CDR1 reads DFQATT; CDR2 reads SNEGSKA (reference sequence). This CDR3 region has 14 residues. Trimming removed 0 bases at V and 0 bases at J, with 8 bases between. The CDR3 region has the DNA TGCAGTGCTAGAGAGACAGGCTCTAACTATGGCTACACCTTC. Protein product: CSARETGSNYGYTF.

The chain uses TRBV19 and TRBJ1-1, with D unresolved. The CDR3 spans 13 residues. The V end was cut by 3 bases, the J end by 2 bases, with 7 bases between. The germline CDR1 and CDR2 sequences are LNHDA and SQIVND (reference sequence). CDR3 nucleotide sequence: TGTGCCAGTAGTATTTCTCATAACACTGAAGCTTTCTTT. Translated, it gives CASSISHNTEAFF.

This clonotype was recorded at least ten times. This sequence joins TRBV2 and TRBJ1-5; the D gene is possibly TRBD1 (6 bases). V dropped 6 bases and J dropped 0 bases, with 9 bases sitting between them. Germline CDR1 and CDR2: SNHLY and FYNNEI. There are 14 residues in the CDR3. The CDR3 sequence is CASRLDSSNQPQHF. In DNA form, the CDR3 reads TGTGCCAGCAGGTTGGACAGTAGCAATCAGCCCCAGCATTTT.

This clonotype has just a few counts. The J gene is TRBJ1-6, the V gene TRBV2; D unresolved. Trimming stripped 7 bases from V and 8 bases from J, with 18 bases between. The CDR3 contains 15 residues. From germline, CDR1 is SNHLY and CDR2 FYNNEI. The CDR3, as DNA: TGTGCCAGCAAAAGCGCGGCCGGCCCCGATTCACCCCTCCACTTT. As protein: CASKSAAGPDSPLHF. The entire variable domain, with the rest obtained from reference TRBV2 and TRBJ1-6, is as follows: EPEVTQTPSHQVTQMGQEVILRCVPISNHLYFYWYRQILGQKVEFLVSFYNNEISEKSEIFDDQFSVERPDGSNFTLKIRSTKLEDSAMYFCASKSAAGPDSPLHFGNGTRLTVT.

The table lists this clonotype with many counts. The rearrangement uses TRBV28 and TRBJ1-5; 12 nucleotides agree with TRBD1. In germline, CDR1 is MDHEN, CDR2 SYDVKM. V lost 3 bases to trimming and J lost 7 bases; unmatched junction nucleotides: 10. The CDR3 has 17 amino acids. The CDR3 spells CASSLAGGQGARQPQHF. The CDR3 DNA reads as TGTGCCAGCAGTTTGGCGGGGGGACAGGGGGCTAGGCAGCCCCAGCATTTT.

This clonotype has only a few counts. CDR3 in DNA: TGCAGTGCTAGAGATGTTTTCAAGGGGACATCACCCCTCCACTTT. Amino acids: CSARDVFKGTSPLHF. The chain carries TRBV20-1 and TRBJ1-6; tentatively, D is TRBD1 (6 bases). The CDR3 is 15 residues long. The ends were cut back, 0 bases at V and 10 bases at J, with 16 bases in the middle. The germline CDR1 and CDR2 sequences are DFQATT and SNEGSKA (reference sequence).

V usage is TRBV6-1 and J usage is TRBJ2-5; D not certain. The CDR3 sequence is 12 residues long. V gave up 7 bases and J gave up 0 bases, with 6 bases separating them. CDR1 and CDR2 (germline): MNHNS, SASEGT. CDR3 coding DNA: TGTGCCAGCACGCGGCACCAAGAGACCCAGTACTTC. This sequence encodes CASTRHQETQYF.

This clonotype has a handful of counts. The chain joins TRBV2 to TRBJ1-6, with D maybe TRBD1 (6 bases). CDR1 and CDR2 (germline): SNHLY, FYNNEI. The CDR3 is 15 residues long. Trimming took off 8 bases at V and 5 bases at J, with 16 bases between the two ends. The CDR3 bases are TGTGCCAGCGAAACCCTAGGGACACATAATTCACCCCTCCACTTT. It specifies CASETLGTHNSPLHF.

The chain employs TRBV6-1 and TRBJ1-1; 7 positions match TRBD1. CDR1 is MNHNS and CDR2 is SASEGT in the germline V gene. This CDR3 is 13 amino acids long. V lost 6 bases to trimming and J lost 3 bases; unmatched junction nucleotides: 4. CDR3 bases: TGTGCCAGCAGGACAGGGCCCTACACTGAAGCTTTCTTT. Its protein is CASRTGPYTEAFF.

The rearrangement joins TRBV18 to TRBJ1-1; no reliable D call. The CDR3 totals 13 residues. The germline V and J ends were trimmed by 4 bases and 6 bases, with 12 bases remaining between them. CDR1 and CDR2 from the germline V gene are KGHSH and LQKENI. The CDR3 bases are TGTGCCAGCTCACTCGGACTTTGGGCTGAAGCTTTCTTT. It specifies CASSLGLWAEAFF.

In its sample, this clonotype was seen a few times. J is TRBJ1-5 and V is TRBV20-1, with D perhaps TRBD1 (5 bases). V was clipped by 1 base and J by 6 bases, with 16 bases between them. Germline CDR1 is DFQATT and CDR2 is SNEGSKA (reference sequence). The CDR3 loop spans 15 amino acids. CDR3 sequence (DNA): TGCAGTGCTAGAGCCGGTGTGCAGGGAACTCAGCCCCAGCATTTT. It specifies CSARAGVQGTQPQHF.

The gene calls are TRBV25-1 and TRBJ2-7; TRBD2 aligns across 7 bases. CDR3 size: 18 residues. CDR1 is MGHDK and CDR2 is SYGVNS in the germline V gene. Trimming took 3 bases from V and 3 from J; bases not matched to a gene: 17. DNA of the CDR3: TGTGCCAGCAGTGACTCCTTAGGGAAAGGGGACTATCACTACGAGCAGTACTTC. It encodes CASSDSLGKGDYHYEQYF.